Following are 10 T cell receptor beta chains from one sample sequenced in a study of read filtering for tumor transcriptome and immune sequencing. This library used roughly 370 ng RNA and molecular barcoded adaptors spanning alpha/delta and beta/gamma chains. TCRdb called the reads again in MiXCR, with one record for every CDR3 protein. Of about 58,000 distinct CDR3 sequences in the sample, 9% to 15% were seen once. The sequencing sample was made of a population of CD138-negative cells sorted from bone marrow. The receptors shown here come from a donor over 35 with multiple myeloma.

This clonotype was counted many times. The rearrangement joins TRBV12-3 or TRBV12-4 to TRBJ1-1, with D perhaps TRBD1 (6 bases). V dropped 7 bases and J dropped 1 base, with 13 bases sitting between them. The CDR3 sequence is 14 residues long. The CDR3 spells CASTLGAGNTEAFF. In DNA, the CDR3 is TGTGCCAGCACCTTGGGGGCAGGGAACACTGAAGCTTTCTTT.

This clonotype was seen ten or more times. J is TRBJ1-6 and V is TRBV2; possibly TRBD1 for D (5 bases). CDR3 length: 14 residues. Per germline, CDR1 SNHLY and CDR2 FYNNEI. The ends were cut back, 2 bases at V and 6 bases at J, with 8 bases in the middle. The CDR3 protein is CASSERDANSPLHF. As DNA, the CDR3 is TGTGCCAGCAGTGAACGGGACGCTAATTCACCCCTCCACTTT.

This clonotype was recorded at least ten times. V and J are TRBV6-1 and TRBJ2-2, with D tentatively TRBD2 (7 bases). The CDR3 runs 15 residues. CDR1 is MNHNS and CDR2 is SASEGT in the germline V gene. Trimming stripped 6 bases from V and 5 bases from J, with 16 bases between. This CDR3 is CASRGGGAQTGELFF. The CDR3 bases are TGTGCCAGCAGAGGAGGGGGGGCTCAAACCGGGGAGCTGTTTTTT.

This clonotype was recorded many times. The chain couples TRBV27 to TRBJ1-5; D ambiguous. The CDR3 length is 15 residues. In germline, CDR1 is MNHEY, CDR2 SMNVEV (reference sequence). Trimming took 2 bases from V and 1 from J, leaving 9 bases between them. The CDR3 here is CASSLGLRSNQPQHF. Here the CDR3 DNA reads TGTGCCAGCAGTTTAGGGCTAAGGAGCAATCAGCCCCAGCATTTT.

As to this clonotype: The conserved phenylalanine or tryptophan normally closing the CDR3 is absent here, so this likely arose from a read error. The CDR3 DNA sequence: TGTGCCAGCAGCTTAGGGGCAAAGGTCCCCTATGGCTACACCCTC. The encoded protein is CASSLGAKVPYGYTL. The V and J genes are TRBV7-2 and TRBJ1-2; D is unresolved. Trimming cost V 1 base and J 4 bases, with 13 bases left between them. Germline-derived CDR1 and CDR2 are SGHTA and FQGNSA. The length of the CDR3 is 15 residues.

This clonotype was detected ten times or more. Written as DNA, the CDR3 is TGTGCCAGCAGTGGGGCGGGATCTGAGTACGAGCAGTACTTC. Its protein product is CASSGAGSEYEQYF. The rearrangement uses TRBV28 and TRBJ2-7, with D possibly being TRBD2 (6 bases). In germline, CDR1 is MDHEN, CDR2 SYDVKM. The CDR3 contains 14 residues. V was cut by 5 bases and J by 4 bases, with 15 bases left in between.

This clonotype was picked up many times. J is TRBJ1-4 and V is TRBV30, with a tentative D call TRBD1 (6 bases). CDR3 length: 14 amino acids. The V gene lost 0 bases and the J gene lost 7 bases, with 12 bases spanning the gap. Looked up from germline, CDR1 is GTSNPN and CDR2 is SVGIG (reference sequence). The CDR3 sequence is CAWSVQGGAEKLFF. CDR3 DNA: TGTGCCTGGAGTGTACAGGGAGGAGCTGAAAAACTGTTTTTT.

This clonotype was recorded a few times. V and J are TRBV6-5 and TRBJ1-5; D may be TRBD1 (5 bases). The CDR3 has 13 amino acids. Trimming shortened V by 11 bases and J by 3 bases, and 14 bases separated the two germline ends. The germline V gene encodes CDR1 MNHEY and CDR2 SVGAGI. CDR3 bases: TGTGCCGGCAAGGCGACAGTCAATCAGCCCCAGCATTTT. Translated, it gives CAGKATVNQPQHF.

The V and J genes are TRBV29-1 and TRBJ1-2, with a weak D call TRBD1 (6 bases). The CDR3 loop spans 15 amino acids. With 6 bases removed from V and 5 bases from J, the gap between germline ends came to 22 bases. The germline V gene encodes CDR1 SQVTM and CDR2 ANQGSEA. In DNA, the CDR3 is TGCAGCGTCGGACGTCTACTCCCAGGGGAGTATGGCTACACCTTC. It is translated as CSVGRLLPGEYGYTF.

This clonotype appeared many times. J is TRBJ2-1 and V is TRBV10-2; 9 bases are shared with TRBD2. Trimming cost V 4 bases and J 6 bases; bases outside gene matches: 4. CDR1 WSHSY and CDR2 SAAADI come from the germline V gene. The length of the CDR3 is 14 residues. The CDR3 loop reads CASSGTSEPNEQFF. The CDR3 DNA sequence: TGCGCCAGCAGTGGGACTAGCGAGCCCAATGAGCAGTTCTTC.